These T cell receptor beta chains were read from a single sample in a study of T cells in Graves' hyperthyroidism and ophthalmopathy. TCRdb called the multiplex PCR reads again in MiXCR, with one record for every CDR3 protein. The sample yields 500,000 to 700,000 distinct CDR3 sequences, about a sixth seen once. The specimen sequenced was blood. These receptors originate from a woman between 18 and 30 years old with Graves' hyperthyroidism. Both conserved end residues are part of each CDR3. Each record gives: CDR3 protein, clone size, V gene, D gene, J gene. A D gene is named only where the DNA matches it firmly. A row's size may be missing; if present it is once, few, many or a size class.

CASSRWTSGADNEQFF few TRBV7-6 TRBD2 TRBJ2-1
CASSLRVRAAEQYF few TRBV12-3/TRBV12-4 - TRBJ2-7
CASSLDPVYGYTF many TRBV5-1 - TRBJ1-2
CASSYDTSELAAANTGELFF few TRBV6-2/TRBV6-3 TRBD2 TRBJ2-2
CASSFGWQGATDTQYF - TRBV11-3 TRBD1 TRBJ2-3
CAWSVASGLTDTQYF many TRBV30 TRBD2 TRBJ2-3
CATSDLSGRADTQYF many TRBV24-1 - TRBJ2-3
CASSEIVGLEKLFF - TRBV6-1 - TRBJ1-4
CASSLRREGLETQYF many TRBV7-2 TRBD2 TRBJ2-5
CASSYQQRYEQYF - TRBV6-5 - TRBJ2-7
CASSAPADPYNEQFF - TRBV9 - TRBJ2-1
CASRPVEVAEAFF - TRBV12-3/TRBV12-4 - TRBJ1-1
CASSTLAGDDTQYF few TRBV6-4 TRBD2 TRBJ2-3
CASSSQPGNTIYF few TRBV7-9 - TRBJ1-3
CAMSRDPIGTQYF many TRBV10-3 - TRBJ2-3
CASSSRTAELSEKLFF few TRBV6-5 - TRBJ1-4
CSARDTERGEQYF many TRBV20-1 TRBD2 TRBJ2-7
CASSVVGDRGTDTQYF - TRBV9 TRBD1 TRBJ2-3
CASSHPGAGEQYF - TRBV4-1 TRBD2 TRBJ2-7
CASSQQGVETQYF few TRBV5-4 - TRBJ2-5
CASSAMGTAGMNTGELFF many TRBV12-3/TRBV12-4 - TRBJ2-2
CSAREFGGYNSPRHF - TRBV20-1 - TRBJ1-6
CASSPGRSAGRETQYF few TRBV14 - TRBJ2-5
CASSSTSPGAFLGINTGELFF - TRBV7-9 - TRBJ2-2
CASSLAPTRQGYSYEQYF many TRBV5-1 TRBD1 TRBJ2-7
CASSEADYGYTF many TRBV2 - TRBJ1-2
CASSPSTKDRAINYGYTF - TRBV27 TRBD1 TRBJ1-2
CASSLNGGTEAFF many TRBV12-3/TRBV12-4 - TRBJ1-1
CASSSVNSPLHF many TRBV6-1 - TRBJ1-6
CASSQDRSGTDTQYF few TRBV14 - TRBJ2-3
CASSFGLAGGPKQYF many TRBV28 TRBD2 TRBJ2-7
CASSFSLGASDTQYF many TRBV7-9 - TRBJ2-3
CASRIPTGVGFFHNGTEAFF few TRBV12-3/TRBV12-4 TRBD1 TRBJ1-1
CASSDISYNSPLHF few TRBV9 - TRBJ1-6
CASSPGSGVGYEQYF - TRBV19 - TRBJ2-7
CASTLKTNTEAFF many TRBV7-2 - TRBJ1-1
CASSYTVMNTEAFF few TRBV6-1 - TRBJ1-1
CASSRWTDYNEQFF many TRBV4-1 - TRBJ2-1